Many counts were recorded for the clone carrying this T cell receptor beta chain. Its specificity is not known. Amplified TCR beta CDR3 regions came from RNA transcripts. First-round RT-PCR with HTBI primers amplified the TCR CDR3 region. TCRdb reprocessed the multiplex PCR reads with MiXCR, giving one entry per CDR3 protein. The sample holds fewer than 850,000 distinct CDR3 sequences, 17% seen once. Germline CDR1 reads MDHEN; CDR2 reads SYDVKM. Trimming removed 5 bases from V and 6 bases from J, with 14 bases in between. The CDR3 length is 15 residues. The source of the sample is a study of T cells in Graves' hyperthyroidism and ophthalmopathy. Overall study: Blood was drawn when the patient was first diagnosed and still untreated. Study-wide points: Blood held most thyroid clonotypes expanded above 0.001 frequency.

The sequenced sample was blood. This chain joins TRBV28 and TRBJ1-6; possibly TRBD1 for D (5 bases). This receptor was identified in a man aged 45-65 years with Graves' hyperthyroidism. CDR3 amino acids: CASSPSRGFNSPLHF. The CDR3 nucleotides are TGTGCCAGCAGTCCCTCGAGGGGTTTTAATTCACCCCTCCACTTT.